The present T cell receptor beta chain was sequenced within a study of cytomegalovirus exposure and HLA in healthy donors (dated by TCRdb to about 2017). Looking at the study overall: In an earlier analysis of 450 to 750 of the donors, 250 to 300 Gb of sequence data and 117 million unique TCR beta sequences from about 190 million T cells were reported. Typing coverage varied by locus: roughly 629-640 donors for A, B, C, DRB1 and DQB1; approximately 500 for DQA1; about 590 for DPA1; about 450 for DPB1. A later analysis re-examined previously published TCR beta repertoires from just over 650 donors and added high-resolution HLA genotyping to investigate patterns of TCR occurrence. The aim of the study was to test whether cataloging public T cell receptors could identify signatures of past pathogen exposure. Besides the first cohort of around 670 subjects, a separate validation cohort made up of roughly 120 different subjects was used. Among the roughly 400 genotyped donors, approximately 77% belonged to the genetic ancestry cluster associated with self-reported Caucasian donors. A later genetic analysis took genome-wide SNP genotypes for about three fifths of the roughly 670 donors and used that subset as a discovery cohort. Every repertoire in the discovery cohort had been generated on one and the same sequencing platform. HLA typing covered class I and class II loci at four-digit resolution. The T cell repertoires of 666 subjects were profiled by immunosequencing and related to cytomegalovirus serostatus. In the later analysis, no new phenotypic data were used to find candidate immune exposures; instead, reliance was placed on TCR beta sequences and their occurrence across donors. About 330 gigabases of sequencing data and approximately 92 million unique TCR sequences made up an early release that covered nearly 650 HLA-typed donors. Four or five DR-DQ haplotypes were treated as single units for association and clustering because of strong linkage in the cohort. An earlier analysis of several hundred of the donors used high-throughput TCR beta sequencing to judge whether each TCR beta V gene segment behaved as functional or pseudogenic. On average, about 200,000 unique TCR beta nucleotide sequences were sequenced per donor among 300 to 500 genotyped donors of the cohort, with roughly 18% of those sequences being non-productive. Donor age, sex, ethnicity and CMV serostatus were compiled alongside the repertoire data. To predict cytomegalovirus infection status, the study brought together high-throughput TCR immunosequencing, statistical association of individual TCRs with disease status, and machine learning. Study-wide conclusions, independent of this receptor: Correlated functional status among segregating V segments might reflect linkage disequilibrium, but an unknown experimental factor could not be ruled out. Assigning TCR associations to individual alleles was difficult when HLA alleles, especially DR and DQ, strongly co-occurred. According to the authors, the approach could potentially be generalized to other disease states and immunological phenotypes. A further reported finding was that TCR beta sequences accurately predicted the HLA-A and HLA-B alleles for most subjects in the first cohort. V-gene and J-gene trimming of TCR beta chains was associated with a missense DCLRE1C variant in a later genetic analysis, and the association was replicated in an independent cohort. For the cohort, immune exposure information was limited to CMV serostatus. Cytomegalovirus status was reported to be diagnosed by the classifier with high specificity and sensitivity in both the original and validation cohorts. In a later analysis, several top co-occurrence clusters were reported to appear linked to parvovirus B19, influenza, CMV and Epstein-Barr virus. Most CMV-associated TCR beta chains appeared to be HLA-restricted in a later analysis, and the HLA associations seemed to be driven largely by CMV exposure. Most TCR sequences were observed very rarely across donors, whereas some public TCRs were present in many individuals. Compared with equally common non-associated chains, HLA-associated TCR beta chains in a later analysis were more clonally expanded and had lower generation probabilities. In an earlier analysis of fewer than 700 of the donors, most TCR beta V segments appeared in productive rearrangements about 87% or about 30% of the time, broadly matching IMGT annotations. Because the 87-base-pair reads could not distinguish some IMGT-functional V segments, including TRBV6-2 and TRBV6-3, those segments were excluded. The earlier analysis of 450 to 700 of the donors excluded some 15 rarely observed V segments, including chromosome 9 orphons, because counts were too low. In a later analysis, more than 15,000 TCR beta sequences were associated with specific HLA alleles at a false discovery rate of 0.05. The study gave a list of roughly 150 TCR beta chains associated with cytomegalovirus. A later genetic analysis reported fewer N-insertions in productive TCRs among donors in an Asian-associated ancestry cluster than the roughly 700-donor mean. HLA typing was unavailable for some donors at each locus, so association tests used only the typed subset. In vitro tests confirmed that a few of the cytomegalovirus-associated TCR beta chains recognize cytomegalovirus antigens. The sequencing pipeline was judged likely to have produced a cluster of highly shared sequence variants as a technical artifact. Roughly uniform sequencing depth across donors was assumed in presence/absence analyses, although this assumption may not hold. In a later analysis, TCR association rates were found to vary across HLA loci, with the most associated TCRs seen for DRB1 alleles and the fewest for HLA-C alleles. In this cohort, only TCR beta chains were sequenced, and detectable features were limited by the absence of alpha or paired-chain data.

Reading the germline V gene (reference sequence) gives CDR1 SGHKS and CDR2 YYEKEE. The CDR3 runs 17 residues from the cysteine to the phenylalanine. Just CDR3 DNA is preserved here, 51 bases in frame from base 1. Trimming takes 0 bases off V and 0 bases off J; junction bases not matched to a gene: 5. The cohort comprised some 700 healthy bone marrow donors. All cohort members were sampled while nominally healthy, although unrecorded immune exposures were likely present. The donor tested CMV seropositive and was one of the 289 seropositive cohort members. Each donor provided a peripheral blood sample, and peripheral blood mononuclear cells were used for TCR beta sequencing. The Qiagen DNeasy Blood Extraction Kit was used to extract genomic DNA from the blood cell samples. About this clone itself: Its antigen is unknown. No qualities accompany the bases; no much larger clone lies one base away.

Receptor libraries were prepared by the immunoSEQ multiplex PCR assay. For the multiplex PCR, a mixture combining 60 forward primers for TCR Vbeta segments and 13 reverse primers for TCR Jbeta segments was used. The CDR3 region of rearranged TCR beta genes was amplified from genomic DNA with a multiplex PCR assay. Amplified TCR beta libraries were sequenced as 87-base-pair reads on the Illumina HiSeq System. The paper's processing steps were these. Across the 670 or so repertoires, a later analysis counted about 81 million unique TCR beta chains, 9.5 million to 13 million of which were shared by at least two donors. A nearest-neighbor algorithm error-corrected the raw reads and collapsed the reads into unique sequences, merging closely related sequences to remove PCR and sequencing errors. CDR3 sequences were aligned to IMGT reference sequences to assign V, D and J gene segments. For a sequence to be retained, a match of at least six nucleotides to both a V gene segment and a J gene segment was required. Rearrangements were called productive when the CDR3 lacked stop codons and stayed in frame with V and J; all others were non-productive. Following IMGT convention, CDR3 was defined as the stretch from the second conserved V-encoded cysteine up to the conserved J-encoded phenylalanine. The earlier analysis of about 610 of the donors excluded sequences that lacked an unambiguous match to a single V gene segment. An earlier analysis of a few hundred of the donors classified V segments as functional when productive rearrangements were above 56.7% and as segregating when the standard deviation between donors was above 5%. A statistical classification framework was built for diagnosing cytomegalovirus status from the catalog of TCR beta chain sequences. In a later analysis, V and J genes were assigned by comparing TCR nucleotide sequences against IMGT/GENE-DB human TR gene sequences. Using the TCRdist pipeline, a later analysis assigned CDR3 sequences along with most-parsimonious VDJ recombination scenarios. In a later analysis, each TCR beta chain was defined by its CDR3 amino acid sequence together with its V-gene family, and reads without a unique V-gene family were excluded. In a later analysis, fewer than 650 highly shared, low-generation-probability nucleotide sequences were removed to address suspected cross-contamination and a sequencing artifact. For each public chain, a later analysis derived a clonal expansion index from normalized ranks of inferred template counts within each repertoire. In a later analysis, generation probabilities were computed using a VDJ recombination model fitted to out-of-frame rearrangements, and the results were checked against IGoR. In a later analysis, TCR-TCR, TCR-HLA and TCR-CMV co-occurrence was scored with hypergeometric tests, and a repertoire-size bias correction was applied to TCR pairs. To estimate false discovery rates, a later analysis permuted the HLA or CMV assignments 20 times. In a later analysis, co-occurring TCRs were grouped using DBSCAN, and TCRdist sequence similarity was added for clustering within HLA-allele-positive subsets. For co-occurrence clustering, repertoires with fewer than 30,000 or more than 120,000 public chains were excluded, along with roughly 5 repertoires with anomalous nucleotide sharing. TCRdb's version of the immuneACCESS table is confined to in-frame rearrangements and falls short of the full clone set. An unresolved V gene accounts for under half of the shortfall where checked; the remainder is of unknown origin. D and trimming were read from the DNA, whereas the V and J calls and clone size are those reported in that table. The sample has some 180,000 clones on record, 73% of them singletons. The ten most abundant clones make up around 5% of the sample.

This chain is built from TRBV5-5 and TRBJ1-3; 8 central nucleotides agree with TRBD1. Sequencing input: PBMCs. The sequence was collected from a woman aged 18-35 years in good health and CMV-seropositive. The DNA is as follows: TGTGCCAGCAGCTTGGCAGGGGGACAGGTCTCTGGAAACACCATATATTTT. The encoded protein is CASSLAGGQVSGNTIYF.